Each of the 18 T cell receptor beta chains below was sequenced from the same sample in a study of cytomegalovirus exposure and HLA in healthy donors. Both 60 Vbeta primers and 13 Jbeta primers went into the PCR. Generated by immunoSEQ multiplex PCR, the TCRdb table keeps only in-frame clones and is missing some. Among roughly 150,000 clones listed, roughly 85% were seen once. Sequencing was performed on PBMCs. The source is a male donor in good health and CMV-seronegative.

The rearrangement uses TRBV7-2 and TRBJ2-1; D possibly corresponds to TRBD2 (5 bases). CDR3 length equals 15 residues. Germline-derived CDR1 and CDR2 are SGHTA and FQGNSA. V was clipped by 5 bases and J by 3 bases, with 14 bases between them. The CDR3 coding sequence is TGTGCCAGCAGCCCAGAAGGGCGGGTCTACAATGAGCAGTTCTTC. Residues: CASSPEGRVYNEQFF. Using reference TRBV7-2 and TRBJ2-1 for the parts outside the CDR3, the full variable domain is GAGVSQSPSNKVTEKGKDVELRCDPISGHTALYWYRQSLGQGLEFLIYFQGNSAPDKSGLPSDRFSAERTGGSVSTLTIQRTQQEDSAVYLCASSPEGRVYNEQFFGPGTRLTVL.

This clone was recorded once. The chain couples TRBV15 to TRBJ1-2, with TRBD1 as a possible D gene (5 bases). The CDR3 has 18 residues. The germline V gene has CDR1 LNHNV and CDR2 YYDKDF (reference sequence). Trimming cost V 1 base and J 8 bases, with 26 bases left between them. CDR3 in DNA: TGTGCCACCAGCAGAGGACGGGTCCCGGAAGGGGTTCGATTAGGCTACACCTTC. It specifies CATSRGRVPEGVRLGYTF.

The V call is TRBV27, the J call TRBJ1-1, with D perhaps TRBD1 (6 bases). Germline V gene data show CDR1 as MNHEY and CDR2 as SMNVEV (reference sequence). This CDR3 has 12 amino acids. Between the trimmed V and J ends, which lost 7 bases and 11 bases, there was a span of 17 bases. The CDR3 reads CASIGRGPGAFF. CDR3 in DNA: TGTGCCAGCATCGGCAGGGGACCAGGGGCTTTCTTT.

The chain carries TRBV14 and TRBJ2-3, with 8 bases identical to TRBD2. From germline, CDR1 is SGHDN and CDR2 FVKESK. The CDR3 extends over 17 amino acids. V trimming: 0 bases; J trimming: 2 bases; junction bases outside the gene matches: 7. The CDR3 loop reads CASSQDRAGAYTDTQYF. The CDR3 DNA sequence: TGTGCCAGCAGCCAAGATCGAGCGGGAGCGTACACAGATACGCAGTATTTT.

The chain carries TRBV18 and TRBJ1-5; D remains unclear. The CDR3 spans 13 residues. The V end was cut by 5 bases, the J end by 5 bases, with 10 bases between. Germline V gene lookup returns CDR1 KGHSH and CDR2 LQKENI. In DNA form, the CDR3 reads TGTGCCAGCTCAAGGGAGTTGGATCAGCCCCAGCATTTT. It translates to CASSRELDQPQHF.

This clone was seen a handful of times. V usage is TRBV18 and J usage is TRBJ2-7; TRBD1 agrees at 9 bases. The CDR3 spans 14 residues. CDR1 is KGHSH and CDR2 is LQKENI in the germline V gene. V lost 3 bases to trimming and J lost 5 bases; unmatched junction nucleotides: 5. The DNA for the CDR3 is TGTGCCAGCTCACCTAGGACAGGGGACCACGAGCAGTACTTC. Its protein product is CASSPRTGDHEQYF.

The chain is built from TRBV18 and TRBJ1-4; weak D call: TRBD1 (5 bases). Trimming stripped 2 bases from V and 5 bases from J, with 12 bases between. Germline CDR1 reads KGHSH; CDR2 reads LQKENI. This CDR3 has 15 residues. CDR3: CASSPGRGTNEKLFF. DNA for the CDR3: TGTGCCAGCTCACCAGGGAGGGGTACGAATGAAAAACTGTTTTTT.

This rearrangement joins TRBV15 to TRBJ1-2; TRBD1 might be the D (6 bases). The germline V gene encodes CDR1 LNHNV and CDR2 YYDKDF (reference sequence). This CDR3 is built from 15 residues. Trimming left V 3 bases short and J 1 base short, with 12 bases between. The CDR3 protein is CATSSTGHFNYGYTF. In DNA form, the CDR3 reads TGTGCCACCAGCAGTACGGGACACTTTAACTATGGCTACACCTTC.

This clone was counted only a few times. The J gene is TRBJ2-3, the V gene TRBV7-2, with 7 nucleotides matching TRBD2. The CDR3 sequence is 15 residues long. Germline trimming cut 5 bases from V and 2 bases from J; bases unmatched to any gene: 7. Germline CDR1 reads SGHTA; CDR2 reads FQGNSA. The DNA for the CDR3 is TGTGCCAGCAGCCTGACTAGCTACCCCACAGATACGCAGTATTTT. This gives the protein CASSLTSYPTDTQYF.

The chain has TRBV27 and TRBJ2-5, with D perhaps matching TRBD2 (6 bases). This CDR3 contains 17 residues. The germline V and J ends were trimmed by 0 bases and 2 bases, with 16 bases remaining between them. Germline CDR1 reads MNHEY; CDR2 reads SMNVEV (reference sequence). In DNA form, the CDR3 reads TGTGCCAGCAGTTTATCGGCATATGCGGGGATTCAAGAGACCCAGTACTTC. It translates to CASSLSAYAGIQETQYF.

This clone was seen more than once but under ten times. The gene calls are TRBV28 and TRBJ1-1; D is undetermined. Trimming shortened V by 2 bases and J by 3 bases, and 10 bases separated the two germline ends. Germline V gene data show CDR1 as MDHEN and CDR2 as SYDVKM. The CDR3 length is 14 residues. This chain's CDR3 is CASSLNARHTEAFF. The CDR3, as DNA: TGTGCCAGCAGTTTAAATGCCAGGCACACTGAAGCTTTCTTT.

The rearrangement links TRBV27 to TRBJ1-5, with D maybe TRBD1 (6 bases). With 6 bases removed from V and 2 bases from J, the gap between germline ends came to 14 bases. Germline V CDR1 and CDR2: MNHEY, SMNVEV (reference sequence). This CDR3 spans 15 amino acids. DNA of the CDR3: TGTGCCAGCAGCCCGCTGAACAGGGGCAATCAGCCCCAGCATTTT. Protein sequence: CASSPLNRGNQPQHF.

This chain links TRBV4-2 with TRBJ2-7, with D unresolved. Looked up from germline, CDR1 is LGHNA and CDR2 is YNFKEQ. V was trimmed by 4 bases and J by 2 bases, leaving 15 bases between them. The length of the CDR3 is 15 residues. CDR3 in DNA: TGTGCCAGCAGCCGGCGTCAGGCTGAACCCTACGAGCAGTACTTC. This translates into CASSRRQAEPYEQYF.

Only one count was recorded for this clone. V is TRBV7-6 and J is TRBJ2-5; 8 bases are shared with TRBD1. The J call could be wrong; TRBJ2-7 is a better fit for the DNA end. Germline-derived CDR1 and CDR2 are SGHVS and FNYEAQ. The CDR3 totals 14 residues. CDR3 protein: CASSLRDRLYEQYF. CDR3 nucleotide sequence: TGTGCCAGCAGCCTCCGGGACAGGCTTTACGAGCAGTACTTC.

The chain combines TRBV27 with TRBJ2-3; TRBD1 is a possible D gene (5 bases). The V gene lost 6 bases and the J gene lost 6 bases, with 19 bases spanning the gap. The CDR3 totals 15 residues. Germline loops: CDR1 MNHEY, CDR2 SMNVEV (reference sequence). The CDR3 loop reads CASRADRIGADTQYF. CDR3 DNA sequence: TGTGCCAGCAGGGCGGACCGAATAGGGGCGGATACGCAGTATTTT.

This chain links TRBV5-8 with TRBJ2-7; D remains ambiguous. Per the germline V gene, CDR1 is SGHTS and CDR2 is YDEGEE. This CDR3 spans 14 amino acids. Trimming shortened V by 7 bases and J by 1 base, and 15 bases separated the two germline ends. The CDR3 DNA reads as TGTGCCAGCTTTAGGCCCTGGAGATCCTACGAGCAGTACTTC. Its translation: CASFRPWRSYEQYF.

The V gene is TRBV28, the J gene TRBJ1-6, with 8 bases aligning to TRBD1. Unmatched junction bases numbered 4, after V lost 8 bases and J lost 7 bases. Germline CDR1 MDHEN, CDR2 SYDVKM. The CDR3 spans 13 residues. CDR3 sequence: CASVTGANSPLHF. The DNA for the CDR3 is TGTGCCAGCGTGACAGGGGCGAATTCACCCCTCCACTTT. The variable domain in full, completed from reference TRBV28 and TRBJ1-6, reads DVKVTQSSRYLVKRTGEKVFLECVQDMDHENMFWYRQDPGLGLRLIYFSYDVKMKEKGDIPEGYSVSREKKERFSLILESASTNQTSMYLCASVTGANSPLHFGNGTRLTVT.

J is TRBJ2-1 and V is TRBV4-1; possible D gene TRBD1, 5 bases. The CDR3 contains 13 residues. Trimming left V 2 bases short and J 5 bases short, with 7 bases between. Germline V gene sequence: CDR1 MGHRA, CDR2 YSYEKL. The CDR3 sequence is CASSQIGDNEQFF. The CDR3 DNA reads TGCGCCAGCAGCCAAATAGGGGACAATGAGCAGTTCTTC.